This note documents a single T cell receptor beta chain sequence. These data belong to a study of blood T cell repertoires in COVID-19. Produced via immunoSEQ multiplex PCR; TCRdb's table is partial and in-frame only. Here the sample spans around 300,000 clones, 75% to 90% being singletons. The CDR3 totals 15 residues. Trimming cost V 5 bases and J 8 bases; bases outside gene matches: 9. Germline loops: CDR1 SGHVS, CDR2 FNYEAQ. This sequence was found in a woman aged 70-85 years with COVID-19, enrolled during active disease. Specimen: peripheral blood. The chain has TRBV7-6 and TRBJ2-1; 10 nucleotides align to TRBD1. The chain's CDR3 is CASSLGQGLFDEQFF. The DNA for the CDR3 is TGTGCCAGCAGCCTGGGACAGGGGTTATTCGATGAGCAGTTCTTC.